The clone carrying this TCR beta chain was detected only once. This specimen belongs to a study of Graves' ophthalmopathy and Graves' hyperthyroidism. Amplification targeted the TCR beta CDR3 regions, with RNA transcripts as the source material. HTBI primers served in a first-round RT-PCR, which a second-round multiplex PCR followed. TCRdb recomputed calls from the multiplex PCR reads with MiXCR, one row per CDR3 protein. The sample lists 150,000 or so distinct CDR3 sequences; 39% were seen once. Physicians reached a diagnosis by relying on clinical symptoms, serum thyroxine, TRAb, thyroid ultrasound and orbital computed tomography. Isolation of PBMCs was performed using over 9.5 ml of fresh peripheral blood. The V gene's germline CDR1 is MNHNS and CDR2 SASEGT. The CDR3 has 14 residues. Trimming cost V 6 bases and J 5 bases, with 16 bases left between them.

V usage is TRBV6-1 and J usage is TRBJ2-5, with D perhaps matching TRBD1 (6 bases). The source is a young man with Graves' ophthalmopathy. The sample was peripheral blood. As DNA, the CDR3 is TGTGCCAGCAGGGCTACAGGGATGGGGGAGACCCAGTACTTC. Its protein is CASRATGMGETQYF.